One sample yielded the 6 T cell receptor beta chains listed below, sequenced in a study of cytomegalovirus exposure and HLA in healthy donors. The PCR made use of 60 Vbeta and 13 Jbeta primers. Profiled with immunoSEQ multiplex PCR; TCRdb holds only in-frame clones, not every one. The table records some 140,000 clones, 70% to 85% of them present only once. The sample comprised PBMCs. These receptor sequences come from a man aged 25-40 years in good health and CMV-seronegative.

This chain joins TRBV29-1 and TRBJ1-3, with D hard to call. CDR1 is SQVTM and CDR2 is ANQGSEA in the germline V gene. This CDR3 region has 14 residues. Deletions cut 4 bases from V and 0 bases from J, with 10 bases between. The CDR3 spells CSVVRSGSGNTIYF. In nucleotides, the CDR3 is TGCAGCGTTGTTCGTTCGGGCTCTGGAAACACCATATATTTT.

The rearrangement uses TRBV7-8 and TRBJ1-5, with 7 bases aligning to TRBD1. Unmatched junction bases numbered 2, after V lost 1 base and J lost 2 bases. The germline V gene encodes CDR1 SGHVS and CDR2 FQNEAQ. The CDR3 contains 15 residues. The CDR3 DNA sequence: TGTGCCAGCAGCTTAGACAGGGGAGGCAATCAGCCCCAGCATTTT. Translation: CASSLDRGGNQPQHF.

V is TRBV11-2 and J is TRBJ1-1; D is uncertain. Germline V gives CDR1 SGHAT, CDR2 FQNNGV. V lost 1 base and J 0 bases, leaving 9 bases between the germline ends. This CDR3 is built from 15 residues. The CDR3 coding sequence is TGTGCCAGCAGCTTAGGAGCGGAGATGAACACTGAAGCTTTCTTT. Residues: CASSLGAEMNTEAFF.

This clone turned up a few times. The chain couples TRBV6-1 to TRBJ1-1, with a weak D call TRBD1 (6 bases). The germline V gene encodes CDR1 MNHNS and CDR2 SASEGT. The CDR3 extends over 15 amino acids. The V end was cut by 3 bases, the J end by 3 bases, with 14 bases between. CDR3 sequence: CASSDSRGADTEAFF. The CDR3 DNA sequence: TGTGCCAGCAGTGATTCCAGGGGCGCAGACACTGAAGCTTTCTTT.

The J gene is TRBJ2-5, the V gene TRBV18, with D tentatively TRBD2 (5 bases). V shed 1 base and J shed 5 bases, with 14 bases lying between them. The CDR3 consists of 15 residues. Germline lookup yields CDR1 KGHSH and CDR2 LQKENI. The CDR3 nucleotides are TGTGCCAGCTCACCACTGGTCCCGGGATTGGAGACCCAGTACTTC. Translated: CASSPLVPGLETQYF.

The chain is built from TRBV27 and TRBJ1-6, with 9 bases aligning to TRBD1. Losses at the gene ends were 4 bases for V and 6 bases for J; bases not matched to a gene: 4. Per the germline V gene, CDR1 is MNHEY and CDR2 is SMNVEV (reference sequence). This CDR3 is built from 15 residues. The CDR3 sequence: CASSSGQGFNSPLHF. CDR3 nucleotide sequence: TGTGCCAGCAGTTCGGGACAGGGCTTTAATTCACCCCTCCACTTT.